Below, 5 T cell receptor beta chains from the same sample are listed, as sequenced in a study of blood T cell repertoires in COVID-19. Clones were sequenced by immunoSEQ multiplex PCR, and TCRdb holds only the in-frame ones, with some missing. Here the sample spans about 270,000 clones, approximately 90% being singletons. The specimen sequenced was PBMCs or T cells enriched from blood (not recorded which). The receptor set was obtained from a man in his forties or fifties who had been exposed to COVID-19.

Only one count was recorded for this clone. This chain uses TRBV28 with TRBJ1-3; D not resolved. CDR3 length: 16 residues. V was shortened by 4 bases and J by 6 bases, with 19 bases between the two germline ends. CDR1 is MDHEN, CDR2 SYDVKM, per germline. The CDR3 here is CASSSGGLSGINTIYF. DNA of the CDR3: TGTGCCAGCAGTTCCGGCGGGCTTTCGGGGATAAACACCATATATTTT.

The V gene is TRBV28, the J gene TRBJ2-5; 9 nucleotides match TRBD1. The CDR3 contains 17 residues. V lost 5 bases and J lost 4; bases outside the gene matches: 14. CDR1 is MDHEN and CDR2 is SYDVKM in the germline V gene. CDR3 nucleotide sequence: TGTGCCAGCAGTCGAAATCCCGGGACAGGGAGTCGAGAGACCCAGTACTTC. Its translation is CASSRNPGTGSRETQYF.

The genes are TRBV11-2 and TRBJ2-6; 9 bases map to TRBD1. The V and J ends lost 7 bases and 0 bases, in that order; junction bases with no gene match: 13. The CDR3 sequence is 19 residues long. Germline V lookup: CDR1 SGHAT, CDR2 FQNNGV. The DNA for the CDR3 is TGTGCCAGCACCAAGGGGTTCGGACAGGGGAACTCTGGGGCCAACGTCCTGACTTTC. It encodes CASTKGFGQGNSGANVLTF.

The chain carries TRBV6-5 and TRBJ1-4, with D maybe TRBD1 (6 bases). This CDR3 is 16 amino acids long. CDR1 MNHEY and CDR2 SVGAGI come from the germline V gene. Trimming pared 0 bases from V and 10 bases from J, leaving 18 bases between. The CDR3: CASSYSPRTVGGKLFF. The CDR3 region has the DNA TGTGCCAGCAGTTACTCGCCCAGGACAGTAGGTGGAAAACTGTTTTTT.

The J gene is TRBJ2-1, the V gene TRBV7-2, with TRBD2 matching 10 bases. This CDR3 has 15 amino acids. V lost 2 bases and J lost 5; bases outside the gene matches: 3. Germline V lookup: CDR1 SGHTA, CDR2 FQGNSA. CDR3 nucleotide sequence: TGTGCCAGCAGCTTACCTAGCGGGAGCCACAATGAGCAGTTCTTC. It translates to CASSLPSGSHNEQFF.